Here is one TCR beta chain with its context. This clonotype appeared many times. It has no known antigen specificity. No quality values exist for individual bases; no much larger clone is one base distant. Counted from cysteine to phenylalanine, this CDR3 has 12 amino acids. The sequence is cut down to CDR3 DNA, 36 bases in frame from base 1. Cut back by 4 bases and 0 bases, the V and J ends lie 7 bases apart. The CDR1 and CDR2 encoded by the germline V gene are SQVTM and ANQGSEA. cDNA was synthesized by template-switch 5'RACE using a primer with a 10-nucleotide random unique molecular identifier that tagged each TCR transcript. Every sequencing run yielded over 160 million TCR-beta sequences covering 15-18 subjects. The RNeasy kit was used for extraction of total RNA. TCR-beta VDJ regions were amplified with primers for the TCR constant region and the 5'RACE anchor, using the KAPA Real-time Library Amplification kit. A first PCR added sample indexes and Illumina adaptors, after which a second PCR increased the library yield. After Ampure bead purification, the roughly 650 bp TCR product was size-selected on a 2% E-gel SizeSelection system. Before pooling, library quality was assessed on a Bioanalyzer, concentration was determined with Qubit, and library quantification was performed with the Kapa Library Quantification kit. Paired-end 2 x 150 bp sequencing of the libraries was performed on an Illumina HiSeq 2500. To increase sequence diversity, about 25-31% phiX was spiked into each library pool. Per the source publication's procedure: Quality-filtered reads were processed with the UMI-based MiGEC pipeline, which removed over 75% of raw TCR sequences during error correction. IMGT germline references were used for aligning VDJ genes, and each clonotype was defined as a unique CDR3 amino acid sequence together with its V-J genes. Clonal expansion, Shannon diversity and CDR3 relatedness (CalcPairwiseDistances, ClusterSamples) were evaluated with VDJtools, and phylogenetic trees were built with CLCbio workbench. Clones with at least 8 unique UMIs were defined as expanded, with this threshold being based on coefficient-of-variation modelling across technical triplicates. TCRdb took the public reads, trimmed them with fastp at Q25, ran MiXCR for clone calling and kept in-frame beta chains. Every entry covers one CDR3 protein and lists the most common genes and DNA from its rows. TCRdb's processing, not the authors', yielded these V and J calls. The sample profile shows tens of thousands of distinct CDR3 sequences; around a tenth of them were found once. Clones ranked in the top ten supply 9.5% to 15% of the sample.

This sample was taken from a study of neurological immune-mediated disorders (dated by TCRdb to about 2019). The study in broad terms: Using UMI-based sequencing, the study compared peripheral blood TCR-beta repertoires from patients with HTLV-I-associated myelopathy (HAM/TSP), patients with multiple sclerosis, and healthy controls. Each longitudinal HAM/TSP and healthy donor was sampled at 3 time-points spaced at roughly 3-45 month intervals. The 90 to 120 TCR-beta libraries covered PBMC samples along with longitudinal samples, technical triplicates, and paired sorted CD4+ and CD8+ T-cell subsets. The cohort comprised around 70 subjects: some 15 HAM/TSP patients, approximately 34 multiple sclerosis patients and around 20 healthy controls. What the research found in general, with its limitations: No identical CDR3 amino acid sequences were shared among expanded clones across subjects, suggesting private TCR-beta repertoires in all groups. TCR clonal expansion was greatest in HAM/TSP patients and smallest in MS patients, who ranked below even healthy controls.

Read against the paper, the sample's time point label means: longitudinal time-point 2. Healthy controls were blood bank volunteers in Maryland, USA. For unsorted PBMC libraries, 2 million PBMCs were used after storage in RNAlater at -80 degrees C until RNA extraction. PBMCs were separated from peripheral blood using Ficoll-Hypaque density gradient centrifugation and then cryopreserved in liquid nitrogen. The chain is encoded by TRBV29-1 joined to TRBJ2-7; the D call could be TRBD1 or TRBD2, with each sharing 5 bases. The TCR sequence derives from a man aged 25 to 45 in good health. What was sequenced was PBMCs. The CDR3 sequence is CSVGDGSYEQYF. The DNA reads as follows: TGCAGCGTTGGGGACGGCTCCTACGAGCAGTACTTC.